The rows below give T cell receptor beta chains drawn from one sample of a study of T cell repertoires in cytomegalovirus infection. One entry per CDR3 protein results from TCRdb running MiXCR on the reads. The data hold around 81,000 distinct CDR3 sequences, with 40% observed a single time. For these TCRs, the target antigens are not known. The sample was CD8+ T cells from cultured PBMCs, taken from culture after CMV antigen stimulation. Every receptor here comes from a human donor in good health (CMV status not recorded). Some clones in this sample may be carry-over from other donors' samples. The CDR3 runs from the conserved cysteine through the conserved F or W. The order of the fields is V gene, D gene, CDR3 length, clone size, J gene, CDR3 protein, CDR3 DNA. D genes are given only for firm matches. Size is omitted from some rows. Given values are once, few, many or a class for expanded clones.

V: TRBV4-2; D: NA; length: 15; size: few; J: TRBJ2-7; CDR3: CASSQENSRPYEQYF; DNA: TGTGCCAGCAGCCAAGAAAATAGCAGACCCTACGAGCAGTACTTC
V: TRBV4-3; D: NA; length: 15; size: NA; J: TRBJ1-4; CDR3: CASSQEPVKNEKLFF; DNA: TGCGCCAGCAGCCAAGAGCCAGTAAAAAATGAAAAACTGTTTTTT
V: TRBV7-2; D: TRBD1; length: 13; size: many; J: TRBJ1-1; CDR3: CASSLTTGGVAFF; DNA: TGTGCCAGCAGCTTAACCACAGGGGGAGTAGCTTTCTTT
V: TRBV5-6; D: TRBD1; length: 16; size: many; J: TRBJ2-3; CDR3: CASSLGTGVSTDTQYF; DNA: TGTGCCAGCAGCTTGGGGACAGGGGTTAGCACAGATACGCAGTATTTT
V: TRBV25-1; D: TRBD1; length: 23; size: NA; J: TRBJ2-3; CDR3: CASSEFFTVPDRGSLRPTDTQYF; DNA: TGTGCCAGCAGTGAATTCTTCACCGTCCCGGACAGGGGAAGTTTAAGGCCGACAGATACGCAGTATTTT
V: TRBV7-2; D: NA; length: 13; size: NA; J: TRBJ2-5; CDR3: CASSLVVGETQYF; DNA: TGTGCCAGCAGCTTAGTAGTTGGGGAGACCCAGTACTTC
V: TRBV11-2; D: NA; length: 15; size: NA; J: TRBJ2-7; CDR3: CASSFGSEGPYEQYF; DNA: TGTGCCAGCAGCTTTGGTTCGGAGGGCCCCTACGAGCAGTACTTC
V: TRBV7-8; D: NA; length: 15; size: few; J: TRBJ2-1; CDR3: CASSFGWGRYNEQFF; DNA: TGTGCCAGCAGCTTCGGTTGGGGGCGCTACAATGAGCAGTTCTTC
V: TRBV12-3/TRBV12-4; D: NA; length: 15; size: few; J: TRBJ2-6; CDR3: CASTEVISGANVLTF; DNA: TGTGCCAGCACCGAGGTCATCTCTGGGGCCAACGTCCTGACTTTC
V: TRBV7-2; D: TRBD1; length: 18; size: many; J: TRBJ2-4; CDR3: CASSMSPGQGVAKNIQYF; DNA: TGTGCCAGCAGCATGAGCCCCGGACAGGGAGTAGCCAAAAACATTCAGTACTTC
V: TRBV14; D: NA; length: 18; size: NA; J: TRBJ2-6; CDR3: CASSQDPPLYSGANVLTF; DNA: TGTGCCAGCAGCCAAGACCCCCCCTTATACTCTGGGGCCAACGTCCTGACTTTC
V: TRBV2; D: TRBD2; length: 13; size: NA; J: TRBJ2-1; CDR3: CASAEGGLLEQFF; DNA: TGTGCCAGCGCGGAGGGAGGGCTCCTAGAGCAGTTCTTC
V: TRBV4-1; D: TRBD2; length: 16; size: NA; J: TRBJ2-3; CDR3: CASSLGGGPYTDTQYF; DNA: TGCGCCAGCAGCCTTGGCGGGGGTCCCTACACAGATACGCAGTATTTT
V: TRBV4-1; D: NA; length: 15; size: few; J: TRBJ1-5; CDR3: CASSQGAGGNQPQHF; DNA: TGCGCCAGCAGCCAAGGGGCAGGGGGCAATCAGCCCCAGCATTTT
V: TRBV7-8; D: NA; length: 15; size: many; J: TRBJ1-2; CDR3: CASSLQRTDPSGYTF; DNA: TGTGCCAGCAGCTTACAAAGGACAGACCCCAGTGGCTACACCTTC
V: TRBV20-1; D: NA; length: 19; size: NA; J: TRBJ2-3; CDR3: CSAKCPGHLTDTPTDTQYF; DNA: TGCAGTGCCAAGTGTCCAGGACACCTCACAGATACGCCAACAGATACGCAGTATTTT
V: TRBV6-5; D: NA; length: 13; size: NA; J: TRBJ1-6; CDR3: CASSPTNNSPLHF; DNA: TGTGCCAGCAGCCCAACTAATAATTCACCCCTCCACTTT
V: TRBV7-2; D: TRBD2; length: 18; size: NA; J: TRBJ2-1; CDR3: CASSLALGTSYPLGEQFF; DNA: TGTGCCAGCAGCTTAGCCTTGGGGACTAGTTACCCCTTGGGGGAGCAGTTCTTC
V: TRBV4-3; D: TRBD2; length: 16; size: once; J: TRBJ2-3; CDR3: CASSQEPSGSPDTQYF; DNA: TGCGCCAGCAGCCAAGAGCCTAGCGGCTCCCCAGATACGCAGTATTTT
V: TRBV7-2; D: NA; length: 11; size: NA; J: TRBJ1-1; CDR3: CATPSGGEAFF; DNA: TGTGCCACTCCATCCGGGGGTGAAGCTTTCTTT
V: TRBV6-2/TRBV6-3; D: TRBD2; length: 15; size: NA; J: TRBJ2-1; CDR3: CASSIERGTYNEQFF; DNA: TGTGCCAGCAGTATAGAGCGGGGGACATACAATGAGCAGTTCTTC
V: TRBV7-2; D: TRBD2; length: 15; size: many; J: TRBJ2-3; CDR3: CASSLGLAHTDTQYF; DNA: TGTGCCAGCAGCTTGGGACTAGCACACACAGATACGCAGTATTTT
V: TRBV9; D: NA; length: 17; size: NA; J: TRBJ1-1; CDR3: CASSVAPQGPWGTEAFF; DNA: TGTGCCAGCAGCGTAGCCCCACAGGGCCCCTGGGGTACTGAAGCTTTCTTT
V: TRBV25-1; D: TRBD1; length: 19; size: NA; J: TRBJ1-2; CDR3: CASSEYYTADRGTSNGYTF; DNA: TGTGCCAGCAGTGAATATTATACCGCAGACAGGGGGACTTCGAATGGCTACACCTTC
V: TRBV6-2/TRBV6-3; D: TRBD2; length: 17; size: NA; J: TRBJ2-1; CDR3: CASSFELAGNFDNEQFF; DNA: TGTGCCAGCAGTTTCGAACTAGCGGGGAATTTCGACAATGAGCAGTTCTTC
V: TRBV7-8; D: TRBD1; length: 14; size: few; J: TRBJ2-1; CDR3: CASSIRQGMDEQFF; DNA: TGTGCCAGCAGCATAAGACAGGGGATGGATGAGCAGTTCTTC
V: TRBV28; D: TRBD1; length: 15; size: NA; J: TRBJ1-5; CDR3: CASSHDRGHNQPQHF; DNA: TGTGCCAGCAGTCACGACAGGGGACACAATCAGCCCCAGCATTTT
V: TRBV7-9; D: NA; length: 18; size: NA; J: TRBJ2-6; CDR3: CASSDGSQGSSGANVLTF; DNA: TGTGCCAGCAGCGACGGGAGTCAGGGGAGCTCTGGGGCCAACGTCCTGACTTTC
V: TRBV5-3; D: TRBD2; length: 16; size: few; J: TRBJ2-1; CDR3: CARSSRLASPRGEQFF; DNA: TGTGCCAGAAGCTCCCGACTAGCATCCCCTAGAGGCGAGCAGTTCTTC
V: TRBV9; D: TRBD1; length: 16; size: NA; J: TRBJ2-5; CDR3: CASSATYRGHRETQYF; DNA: TGTGCCAGCAGCGCGACTTACAGGGGGCACCGAGAGACCCAGTACTTC
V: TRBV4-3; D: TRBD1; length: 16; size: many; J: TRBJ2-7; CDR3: CASSQGTGQGAYEQYF; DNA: TGCGCCAGCAGCCAGGGTACAGGACAGGGCGCCTACGAGCAGTACTTC
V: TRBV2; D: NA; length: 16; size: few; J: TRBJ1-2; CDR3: CASSEAHIPTNYGYTF; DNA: TGTGCCAGCAGTGAAGCGCACATCCCTACTAACTATGGCTACACCTTC
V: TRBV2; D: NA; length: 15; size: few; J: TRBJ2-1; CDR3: CASSERGALGDEQFF; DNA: TGTGCCAGCAGTGAAAGGGGGGCGTTGGGAGATGAGCAGTTCTTC
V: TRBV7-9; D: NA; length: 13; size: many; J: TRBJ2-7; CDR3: CASSTSTAYEQYF; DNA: TGTGCCAGCTCCACCTCGACAGCCTACGAGCAGTACTTC
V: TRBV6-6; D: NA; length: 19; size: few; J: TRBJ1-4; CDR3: CASSPGRRSAVATNEKLFF; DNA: TGTGCCAGCAGCCCGGGACGTCGGTCGGCCGTAGCAACTAATGAAAAACTGTTTTTT
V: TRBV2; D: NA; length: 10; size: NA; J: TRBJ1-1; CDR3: CATQAPEAFF; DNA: TGTGCCACTCAAGCACCTGAAGCTTTCTTT
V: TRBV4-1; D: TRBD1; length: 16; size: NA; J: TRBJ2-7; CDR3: CASSQTGTGKSYEQYF; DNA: TGCGCCAGCAGCCAAACGGGGACAGGGAAATCCTACGAGCAGTACTTC
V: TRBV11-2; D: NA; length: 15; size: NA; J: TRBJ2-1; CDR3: CASSLAWNTYNEQFF; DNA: TGTGCCAGCAGTCTAGCCTGGAATACCTACAATGAGCAGTTCTTC
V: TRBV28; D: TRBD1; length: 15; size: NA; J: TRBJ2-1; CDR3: CASSSIRRQGYEQFF; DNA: TGTGCCAGCAGTTCCATACGCCGACAGGGCTATGAGCAGTTCTTC
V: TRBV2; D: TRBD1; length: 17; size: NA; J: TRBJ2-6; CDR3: CASRGTGVYSGANVLTF; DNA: TGTGCCAGCAGAGGGACAGGGGTTTACTCTGGGGCCAACGTCCTGACTTTC
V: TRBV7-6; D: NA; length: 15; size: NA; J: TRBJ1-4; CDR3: CASSGTLTTNEKLFF; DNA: TGTGCCAGCAGCGGGACCCTCACAACTAATGAAAAACTGTTTTTT
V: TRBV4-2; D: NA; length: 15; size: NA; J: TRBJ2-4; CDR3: CASSHHEEGLNIQYF; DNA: TGTGCCAGCAGCCACCACGAGGAAGGCCTAAACATTCAGTACTTC
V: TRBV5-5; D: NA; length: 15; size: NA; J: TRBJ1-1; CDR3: CASSLEWGVGTEAFF; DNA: TGTGCCAGCAGCTTGGAGTGGGGGGTAGGGACTGAAGCTTTCTTT
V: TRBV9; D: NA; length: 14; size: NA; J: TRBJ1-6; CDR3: CASSVGGQGQPLHF; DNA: TGTGCCAGCAGCGTAGGTGGGCAGGGTCAACCCCTCCACTTT
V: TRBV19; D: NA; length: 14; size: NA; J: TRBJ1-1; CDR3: CASSPGPAAAEAFF; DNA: TGTGCCAGTAGTCCCGGACCTGCCGCGGCTGAAGCTTTCTTT
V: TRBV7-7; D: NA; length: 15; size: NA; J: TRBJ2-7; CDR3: CASSLARGPGHEQYF; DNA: TGTGCTAGCAGCTTAGCGCGAGGACCCGGCCACGAGCAGTACTTC
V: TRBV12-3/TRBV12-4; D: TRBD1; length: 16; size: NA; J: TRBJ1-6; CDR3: CASSNTQGVVNSPLHF; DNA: TGTGCCAGCAGCAATACCCAGGGGGTCGTCAATTCACCCCTCCACTTT
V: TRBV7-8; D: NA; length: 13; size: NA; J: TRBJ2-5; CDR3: CASSLRRVETQYF; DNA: TGTGCCAGCAGCTTAAGGAGGGTGGAGACCCAGTACTTC
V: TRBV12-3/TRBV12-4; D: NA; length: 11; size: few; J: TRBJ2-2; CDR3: CASSPSGELFF; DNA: TGTGCCAGCAGTCCTTCCGGGGAGCTGTTTTTT
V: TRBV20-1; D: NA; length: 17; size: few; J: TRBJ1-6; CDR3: CSARPWDSIADNSPLHF; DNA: TGCAGTGCTAGACCGTGGGACTCCATCGCTGATAATTCACCCCTCCACTTT
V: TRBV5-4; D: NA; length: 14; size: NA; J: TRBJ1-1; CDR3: CASSPDPMNTEAFF; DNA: TGTGCCAGCAGCCCCGACCCCATGAACACTGAAGCTTTCTTT
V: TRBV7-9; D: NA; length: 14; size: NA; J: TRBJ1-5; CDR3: CASSPGGVNQPQHF; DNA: TGTGCCAGCAGCCCCGGAGGGGTAAATCAGCCCCAGCATTTT
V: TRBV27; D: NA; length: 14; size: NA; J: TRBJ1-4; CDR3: CASSPGQNYEKLFF; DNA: TGTGCCAGCAGTCCCGGACAGAACTATGAAAAACTGTTTTTT
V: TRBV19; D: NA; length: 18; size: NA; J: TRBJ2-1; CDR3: CASRDRGSAGGPADEQFF; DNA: TGTGCCAGTAGAGACAGGGGCTCGGCGGGGGGGCCTGCGGATGAGCAGTTCTTC
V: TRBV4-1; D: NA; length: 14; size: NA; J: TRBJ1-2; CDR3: CASSQGETGYGYTF; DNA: TGCGCCAGCAGCCAGGGAGAGACGGGCTATGGCTACACCTTC
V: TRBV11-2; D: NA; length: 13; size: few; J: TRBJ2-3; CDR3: CASSPEVTDTQYF; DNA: TGTGCCAGCAGCCCCGAAGTTACAGATACGCAGTATTTT
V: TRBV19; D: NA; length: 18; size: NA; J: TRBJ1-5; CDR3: CASSIENPGLLENQPQHF; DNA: TGTGCCAGTAGTATCGAAAATCCGGGACTTCTGGAAAATCAGCCCCAGCATTTT
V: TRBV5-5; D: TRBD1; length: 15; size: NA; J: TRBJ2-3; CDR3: CASSHRGQKTDTQYF; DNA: TGTGCCAGCAGCCACAGGGGACAGAAAACAGATACGCAGTATTTT
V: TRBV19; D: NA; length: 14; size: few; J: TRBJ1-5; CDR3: CASSPTLTNQPQHF; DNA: TGTGCCAGTAGTCCAACTCTAACGAATCAGCCCCAGCATTTT
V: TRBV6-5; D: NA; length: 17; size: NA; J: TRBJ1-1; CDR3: CASSYSQGRGVGTEAFF; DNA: TGTGCCAGCAGTTACAGTCAGGGAAGAGGTGTGGGCACTGAAGCTTTCTTT